This TCR beta chain was sequenced in a study of T-cell memory formation after mild COVID-19. TCRdb reprocessed the 5' RACE reads with MiXCR, giving one entry per CDR3 protein. The sample has approximately 180,000 distinct CDR3 sequences, 16% seen once. The CDR3 contains 13 residues. The germline V gene has CDR1 LNHDA and CDR2 SQIVND (reference sequence). The V end lost 6 bases, the J end lost 1 base, and 9 bases lay between the germline ends. Sequencing used PBMCs or a T cell subset sorted from them (not recorded which). The clonotype was recovered from an adult woman who had mild COVID-19 (a few samples of this study predate the infection). Cell type and time point are not known. V usage is TRBV19 and J usage is TRBJ1-1; D is ambiguous. CDR3 residues: CASRTMGNTEAFF. The CDR3 DNA sequence: TGTGCCAGTAGGACTATGGGGAACACTGAAGCTTTCTTT. The whole variable domain, filled in from reference TRBV19 and TRBJ1-1, reads DGGITQSPKYLFRKEGQNVTLSCEQNLNHDAMYWYRQDPGQGLRLIYYSQIVNDFQKGDIAEGYSVSREKKESFPLTVTSAQKNPTAFYLCASRTMGNTEAFFGQGTRLTVV.